The TCR beta chain described here comes from a study of T cell responses to AZD1222 COVID-19 vaccine. Study findings and constraints: A mostly white British donor set with more females was recruited, and clonal diversity was possibly underestimated. CD4 TCRs associated with vaccination spanned spike, dominating at 160-218 and 743-854. Repertoire sampling occurred only after the peak T cell response. Targeting of unmutated variant regions was reportedly seen in nearly half of spike-specific TCRs.

Sequencing used immunoSEQ multiplex PCR; TCRdb keeps in-frame clones, though not all of them. This sample yields around 170,000 clones, of which roughly 91% are seen a single time; roughly 2% belongs to the top ten. Trimming cost V 4 bases and J 7 bases; bases outside gene matches: 3. Germline loops: CDR1 MGHDK, CDR2 SYGVNS. CDR3 size: 14 residues. To note about this clone: The antigen remains unidentified.

The rearrangement joins TRBV25-1 to TRBJ2-1; TRBD2 aligns across 11 bases. The material sequenced was peripheral blood, taken 28 days after the second AZD1222 dose. The TCR was taken from an adult who received the AZD1222 COVID-19 vaccine. The CDR3 protein is CASSARLAGNEQFF. CDR3 nucleotides: TGTGCCAGCAGTGCCCGACTAGCGGGGAATGAGCAGTTCTTC.